One and the same sample provided the 24 T cell receptor beta chains below, sequenced in a study of blood T cell repertoires in COVID-19. Data came from immunoSEQ multiplex PCR; TCRdb stores just in-frame clones and leaves some out. This sample has 250,000 to 300,000 clones; around 81% occur once, and the top ten carry over 2.5%. What was sequenced was peripheral blood. The source of these receptors is a woman in her sixties with active or convalescent COVID-19.

The J gene is TRBJ1-2, the V gene TRBV7-2; D not certain. V lost 0 bases, J lost 3 bases, and 14 bases lay in between. The CDR3 is made up of 16 amino acids. From germline, CDR1 is SGHTA and CDR2 FQGNSA. The CDR3 DNA reads as TGTGCCAGCAGCTTAGCCGCCTTACAGTCGGACTATGGCTACACCTTC. It is translated as CASSLAALQSDYGYTF.

The rearrangement joins TRBV7-3 to TRBJ2-3; TRBD2 is a possible D gene (7 bases). Germline V CDR1 and CDR2: SGHTA, FQGTGA. The CDR3 covers 14 residues. The V gene lost 5 bases and the J gene lost 7 bases, with 16 bases spanning the gap. The CDR3 spells CASSPEGGVHTQYF. As DNA, the CDR3 is TGTGCCAGCAGCCCCGAAGGGGGGGTTCATACGCAGTATTTT. The variable domain in full, with the rest retrieved from reference TRBV7-3 and TRBJ2-3, is GAGVSQTPSNKVTEKGKYVELRCDPISGHTALYWYRQSLGQGPEFLIYFQGTGAADDSGLPNDRFFAVRPEGSVSTLKIQRTERGDSAVYLCASSPEGGVHTQYFGPGTRLTVL.

The rearrangement links TRBV28 to TRBJ2-7; 13 bases fit TRBD2. Germline CDR1 MDHEN, CDR2 SYDVKM. The V segment lost 3 bases and the J segment 2 bases; nucleotides outside the gene matches: 13. CDR3 size: 19 residues. The CDR3 DNA follows: TGTGCCAGCAGTTTCCTGGTACTAGCGGGGGGGCCCGTTACCTACGAGCAGTACTTC. It codes for CASSFLVLAGGPVTYEQYF.

This clone came up once. This rearrangement joins TRBV5-4 to TRBJ2-7; 11 bases agree with TRBD1. Germline CDR1 reads SGHNT; CDR2 reads YYREEE (reference sequence). The CDR3 length is 15 residues. V trimming: 4 bases; J trimming: 3 bases; junction bases outside the gene matches: 6. The CDR3 bases are TGTGCCAGCAGCACGGACAGGGGGCGACACTACGAGCAGTACTTC. Translating gives CASSTDRGRHYEQYF.

A few counts support this clone. This sequence joins TRBV19 and TRBJ2-6, with 10 bases that match TRBD1. The V and J ends lost 3 bases and 0 bases, in that order; junction bases with no gene match: 2. The CDR3 length is 17 residues. CDR1 LNHDA and CDR2 SQIVND come from the germline V gene (reference sequence). The CDR3 here is CASSMGQGPSGANVLTF. The CDR3 DNA reads TGTGCCAGTAGTATGGGACAGGGGCCCTCTGGGGCCAACGTCCTGACTTTC.

The chain combines TRBV3-1 (or the pseudogene TRBV3-2) with TRBJ2-1; tentatively, D is TRBD1 (6 bases). V lost 1 base and J 1 base, leaving 11 bases between the germline ends. The CDR3 totals 16 residues. From germline, CDR1 is LGHDT and CDR2 YNNKEL (reference sequence). DNA of the CDR3: TGTGCCAGCAGCCAAGTCAGGGGCCCTTCCTACAATGAGCAGTTCTTC. Translated, it gives CASSQVRGPSYNEQFF.

The chain recombines TRBV11-2 with TRBJ2-3, with unresolved D. Trimming took off 5 bases at V and 2 bases at J, with 8 bases between the two ends. CDR1 is SGHAT and CDR2 is FQNNGV in the germline V gene. The CDR3 has 13 residues. This CDR3 is CASSPGATDTQYF. CDR3 sequence (DNA): TGTGCCAGCAGCCCAGGTGCCACAGATACGCAGTATTTT. Complete variable domain (other parts from reference TRBV11-2 and TRBJ2-3): EAGVAQSPRYKIIEKRQSVAFWCNPISGHATLYWYQQILGQGPKLLIQFQNNGVVDDSQLPKDRFSAERLKGVDSTLKIQPAKLEDSAVYLCASSPGATDTQYFGPGTRLTVL.

Concerning this clone: The same CDR3 arises from other DNA sequences in this sample as well. CDR3 region: CASSQGGQGNNYGYTF. CDR3 DNA: TGCGCCAGCAGCCAGGGCGGACAAGGGAACAACTATGGCTACACCTTC. The chain is built from TRBV4-1 and TRBJ1-2; D possibly corresponds to TRBD1 (5 bases). Germline V lookup: CDR1 MGHRA, CDR2 YSYEKL. Trimming took 3 bases from V and 2 from J, leaving 16 bases between them. This CDR3 is 16 amino acids long.

The chain combines TRBV19 with TRBJ2-2; 11 bases are a match to TRBD2. Germline-derived CDR1 and CDR2 are LNHDA and SQIVND (reference sequence). The CDR3 has 17 residues. The V segment lost 3 bases and the J segment 4 bases; nucleotides outside the gene matches: 7. CDR3 sequence: CASSMRRLAGGTGELFF. CDR3 sequence (DNA): TGTGCCAGTAGTATGAGGAGGCTAGCGGGGGGCACCGGGGAGCTGTTTTTT.

V gene TRBV10-3 combines with J gene TRBJ1-1, with no clear D. Germline assignment: CDR1 ENHRY and CDR2 SYGVKD. The CDR3 is 13 amino acids. Trimming cost V 4 bases and J 0 bases, with 6 bases left between them. Here the CDR3 reads CAISVQVNTEAFF. CDR3 coding DNA: TGTGCCATCAGTGTTCAGGTGAACACTGAAGCTTTCTTT.

The chain uses TRBV11-2 and TRBJ2-6, with 10 bases aligning to TRBD2. There are 17 residues in the CDR3. Trimming cost V 1 base and J 0 bases; bases outside gene matches: 0. Germline values: CDR1 SGHAT, CDR2 FQNNGV. The CDR3 is CASSLGTSGSGANVLTF. DNA for the CDR3: TGTGCCAGCAGCTTAGGGACTAGCGGCTCTGGGGCCAACGTCCTGACTTTC.

The V gene is TRBV27, the J gene TRBJ2-1; D uncertain. From germline, CDR1 is MNHEY and CDR2 SMNVEV (reference sequence). V dropped 5 bases and J dropped 14 bases, with 10 bases sitting between them. There are 10 residues in the CDR3. The CDR3 loop is CASSVPLEFF. CDR3 bases: TGTGCCAGCAGTGTTCCCCTAGAGTTCTTC.

The chain couples TRBV5-4 to TRBJ1-6; the D is unclear. Between the trimmed V and J ends, which lost 3 bases and 0 bases, there was a span of 10 bases. This CDR3 spans 16 amino acids. Germline V gene sequence: CDR1 SGHNT, CDR2 YYREEE (reference sequence). The CDR3 region is CASSSLESSYNSPLHF. The CDR3 nucleotides are TGTGCCAGCAGCTCCTTGGAGAGCTCCTATAATTCACCCCTCCACTTT.

The genes are TRBV7-9 and TRBJ1-3, with TRBD1 matching 10 bases. This CDR3 contains 14 residues. Germline lookup yields CDR1 SEHNR and CDR2 FQNEAQ (reference sequence). V gave up 5 bases and J gave up 6 bases; unmatched junction bases: 4. The CDR3: CASSTGQGENTIYF. CDR3 nucleotide sequence: TGTGCCAGCAGCACCGGACAGGGGGAAAACACCATATATTTT.

The chain joins TRBV7-6 to TRBJ2-1; unclear D gene. CDR3 length: 16 amino acids. Germline V gives CDR1 SGHVS, CDR2 FNYEAQ. V was cut by 1 base and J by 6 bases, with 16 bases left in between. The CDR3 loop reads CASSLGAGLRLNEQFF. CDR3 DNA: TGTGCCAGCAGCTTAGGCGCAGGTCTCCGGCTCAATGAGCAGTTCTTC.

This chain connects TRBV4-3 to TRBJ2-1; 8 nucleotides match TRBD1. This CDR3 contains 15 residues. With V trimmed by 0 bases and J by 6 bases, 4 bases remained unmatched. The germline gives CDR1 LGHNA, CDR2 YSLEER. The CDR3 is CASSQEGQAFNEQFF. CDR3 DNA sequence: TGCGCCAGCAGCCAAGAGGGACAGGCGTTCAATGAGCAGTTCTTC.

The chain uses TRBV5-1 and TRBJ1-2, with 7 bases identical to TRBD1. V dropped 0 bases and J dropped 8; count of bases not matched to a gene: 10. The V gene's germline CDR1 is SGHRS and CDR2 YFSETQ. The CDR3 runs 15 residues. DNA for the CDR3: TGCGCCAGCAGCTTGGCCGTAGGGGGCAAGGCGGGCTACACCTTC. This codes for CASSLAVGGKAGYTF.

This clone turned up a few times. V gene TRBV10-3 combines with J gene TRBJ1-1; 7 bases map to TRBD1. The CDR3 is 18 amino acids. Looked up from germline, CDR1 is ENHRY and CDR2 is SYGVKD. Trimming removed 4 bases from V and 1 base from J; junction bases left unmatched: 15. CDR3: CAISASPYQTGTNTEAFF. The DNA of the CDR3 is TGTGCCATCAGTGCCAGCCCCTACCAGACAGGGACGAACACTGAAGCTTTCTTT.

The chain joins TRBV6-5 to TRBJ1-6; D may be TRBD1 (5 bases). Germline V CDR1 and CDR2: MNHEY, SVGAGI. Trimming removed 2 bases at V and 5 bases at J, with 10 bases between. The CDR3 runs 15 residues. This CDR3 reads CASSYPTEDNSPLHF. In DNA, the CDR3 is TGTGCCAGCAGTTACCCGACAGAAGATAATTCACCCCTCCACTTT.

This clone has a handful of counts. V usage is TRBV15 and J usage is TRBJ2-1, with 10 bases fitting TRBD2. Germline V gives CDR1 LNHNV, CDR2 YYDKDF (reference sequence). The CDR3 consists of 18 residues. V shed 3 bases, J shed 0 bases, and the junction held 8 bases outside the gene matches. CDR3 residues: CATSSGASGGLSYNEQFF. Here the CDR3 DNA reads TGTGCCACCAGCAGCGGGGCTAGCGGGGGACTCTCCTACAATGAGCAGTTCTTC.

The chain has TRBV9 and TRBJ2-1; D may be TRBD1 (5 bases). The CDR3 consists of 17 residues. The V gene lost 6 bases and the J gene lost 0 bases, with 19 bases spanning the gap. CDR1 is SGDLS, CDR2 YYNGEE, per germline. CDR3 protein: CASTVGLQGSSYNEQFF. The CDR3 coding sequence is TGTGCCAGCACCGTCGGGCTTCAGGGTTCCTCCTACAATGAGCAGTTCTTC.

This clone has just one count. The chain recombines TRBV10-3 with TRBJ1-5; 9 nucleotides agree with TRBD1. The CDR3 runs to 15 residues. Germline values: CDR1 ENHRY, CDR2 SYGVKD. The V segment lost 4 bases and the J segment 9 bases; nucleotides outside the gene matches: 10. This chain's CDR3 is CAISGADRGDAPQHF. CDR3 sequence (DNA): TGTGCCATCAGTGGAGCGGACAGGGGTGATGCGCCCCAGCATTTT.

The rearrangement links TRBV3-1 (or the pseudogene TRBV3-2) to TRBJ2-1, with D maybe TRBD2 (6 bases). Trimming stripped 0 bases from V and 8 bases from J, with 14 bases between. Germline CDR1 LGHDT, CDR2 YNNKEL (reference sequence). The CDR3 consists of 15 residues. DNA for the CDR3: TGTGCCAGCAGCCAAGAGTCACTAGCTAACCATGAGCAGTTCTTC. This codes for CASSQESLANHEQFF.

The gene calls are TRBV5-6 and TRBJ2-7, with a weak D call TRBD2 (6 bases). The length of the CDR3 is 15 residues. V was trimmed by 4 bases and J by 0 bases, leaving 14 bases between them. Germline CDR1 is SGHDT and CDR2 is YYEEEE. The CDR3 sequence is CASSRRGQSSYEQYF. CDR3 nucleotides: TGTGCCAGCAGCCGGAGGGGTCAAAGCTCCTACGAGCAGTACTTC.